The 30 T cell receptor beta chains in this list originate from one sample, sequenced in a study of graft-versus-host responses after intestinal transplantation. What these receptors recognize is not known. Clones were read by immunoSEQ multiplex PCR, and TCRdb kept only the in-frame ones, dropping some. This sample has more than 85,000 clones, with approximately 78% found just once. Sample: unstimulated CD4+ T cells sorted from spleen or lymph node cells, taken before intestinal transplant. These receptors came from a human donor who received an intestinal transplant.

The chain links TRBV15 to TRBJ2-5; no reliable D call. This CDR3 spans 16 amino acids. Germline assignment: CDR1 LNHNV and CDR2 YYDKDF (reference sequence). With 2 bases removed from V and 1 base from J, the gap between germline ends came to 14 bases. Written as DNA, the CDR3 is TGTGCCACCAGCAGATCACGCGACACCCCCCAAGAGACCCAGTACTTC. Its protein product is CATSRSRDTPQETQYF. The complete variable domain, with remaining parts taken from reference TRBV15 and TRBJ2-5, reads DAMVIQNPRYQVTQFGKPVTLSCSQTLNHNVMYWYQQKSSQAPKLLFHYYDKDFNNEADTPDNFQSRRPNTSFCFLDIRSPGLGDTAMYLCATSRSRDTPQETQYFGPGTRLLVL.

This chain uses TRBV28 with TRBJ2-7, with D maybe TRBD2 (6 bases). This CDR3 comprises 14 residues. V shed 6 bases and J shed 5 bases, with 17 bases lying between them. CDR1 is MDHEN and CDR2 is SYDVKM in the germline V gene. The CDR3 bases are TGTGCCAGCAGCCTCTTTGGGGGGAGCGACGAGCAGTACTTC. Translation: CASSLFGGSDEQYF.

The chain carries TRBV11-2 and TRBJ1-4; D may be TRBD1 (5 bases). V was cut by 5 bases and J by 6 bases, with 16 bases left in between. Germline assignment: CDR1 SGHAT and CDR2 FQNNGV. The CDR3 sequence is 15 residues long. The CDR3 loop is CASSVVGQNYEKLFF. CDR3 bases: TGTGCCAGCAGCGTCGTGGGGCAGAATTATGAAAAACTGTTTTTT.

This rearrangement joins TRBV11-2 to TRBJ2-5; 10 positions match TRBD1. The length of the CDR3 is 14 residues. Per germline, CDR1 SGHAT and CDR2 FQNNGV. Trimming at V came to 5 bases and at J to 5 bases, leaving 5 bases not matched to a gene. The CDR3 coding sequence is TGTGCCAGCAGCGAGACAGGGGGCCTGGAGACCCAGTACTTC. The encoded protein is CASSETGGLETQYF.

The genes are TRBV5-4 and TRBJ2-1, with D maybe TRBD1 (6 bases). V was shortened by 0 bases and J by 8 bases, with 9 bases between the two germline ends. Germline assignment: CDR1 SGHNT and CDR2 YYREEE (reference sequence). This CDR3 contains 13 residues. CDR3 sequence reads: CASSLANRDEQFF. CDR3 bases: TGTGCCAGCAGCTTGGCCAACAGGGATGAGCAGTTCTTC.

The chain recombines TRBV5-4 with TRBJ2-2; TRBD2 is a possible D gene (7 bases). V dropped 0 bases and J dropped 10 bases, with 22 bases sitting between them. Germline V gene lookup returns CDR1 SGHNT and CDR2 YYREEE (reference sequence). The CDR3 is 17 amino acids. The CDR3 region is CASSLGGGRHSPEELFF. CDR3 bases: TGTGCCAGCAGCTTGGGGGGGGGCAGGCACTCCCCGGAGGAGCTGTTTTTT.

The CDR3 protein is CSVNLGVNSYNEQFF. CDR3 DNA sequence: TGCAGCGTTAACTTAGGGGTCAACTCCTACAATGAGCAGTTCTTC. The J gene is TRBJ2-1, the V gene TRBV29-1; tentatively, D is TRBD1 (5 bases). The CDR3 totals 15 residues. Germline CDR1 SQVTM, CDR2 ANQGSEA. With 5 bases removed from V and 0 bases from J, the gap between germline ends came to 14 bases.

The V and J genes are TRBV5-1 and TRBJ1-6; D not certain. CDR1 is SGHRS and CDR2 is YFSETQ in the germline V gene. The CDR3 covers 15 residues. The V end lost 1 base, the J end lost 5 bases, and 10 bases lay between the germline ends. CDR3 coding DNA: TGCGCCAGCAGCTTGCGGGGTGTAAATAATTCACCCCTCCACTTT. Its protein product is CASSLRGVNNSPLHF. Using reference TRBV5-1 and TRBJ1-6 for the parts outside the CDR3, the full variable domain is KAGVTQTPRYLIKTRGQQVTLSCSPISGHRSVSWYQQTPGQGLQFLFEYFSETQRNKGNFPGRFSGRQFSNSRSEMNVSTLELGDSALYLCASSLRGVNNSPLHFGNGTRLTVT.

This chain connects TRBV9 to TRBJ2-5, with D hard to call. The DNA end lines up better with TRBJ2-7; the J call may be wrong. This CDR3 contains 15 residues. Germline V CDR1 and CDR2: SGDLS, YYNGEE. The CDR3 DNA reads TGTGCCAGCAGCGTAGAACCGCTATCTTCCTACGAGCAGTACTTC. Translating gives CASSVEPLSSYEQYF.

This clone was detected a few times. The V gene is TRBV6-4, the J gene TRBJ2-2, with unresolved D. This CDR3 comprises 13 residues. Germline values: CDR1 MRHNA, CDR2 SNTAGT. V lost 6 bases, J lost 7 bases, and 12 bases lay in between. The CDR3 protein is CASRESVGGELFF. CDR3 nucleotide sequence: TGTGCCAGCAGAGAGTCCGTCGGCGGGGAGCTGTTTTTT.

The gene calls are TRBV20-1 and TRBJ2-7; 7 nucleotides match TRBD2. Germline V CDR1 and CDR2: DFQATT, SNEGSKA (reference sequence). Germline trimming cut 1 base from V and 6 bases from J; bases unmatched to any gene: 0. The CDR3 covers 11 residues. The CDR3 DNA reads as TGCAGTGCTAGAGGCGGGGGCGAGCAGTACTTC. Its protein product is CSARGGGEQYF.

This chain connects TRBV25-1 to TRBJ2-3, with D tentatively TRBD1 (6 bases). The length of the CDR3 is 13 residues. The germline CDR1 and CDR2 sequences are MGHDK and SYGVNS. Trimming shortened V by 6 bases and J by 4 bases, and 11 bases separated the two germline ends. CDR3 sequence reads: CASSQGKADTQYF. Written as DNA, the CDR3 is TGTGCCAGCAGCCAGGGGAAAGCAGATACGCAGTATTTT.

Here the CDR3 DNA reads TGTGCCAGCAGCCCGCCCCGACTCGCGGGGAACAATGAGCAGTTCTTC. Its translation: CASSPPRLAGNNEQFF. This chain links TRBV5-4 with TRBJ2-1; D may be TRBD2 (6 bases). Germline V gene lookup returns CDR1 SGHNT and CDR2 YYREEE (reference sequence). V was clipped by 4 bases and J by 5 bases, with 19 bases between them. This CDR3 has 16 residues.

The chain uses TRBV5-4 and TRBJ2-6; D is uncertain. The CDR3 consists of 13 residues. The germline CDR1 and CDR2 sequences are SGHNT and YYREEE (reference sequence). The V end lost 5 bases, the J end lost 4 bases, and 7 bases lay between the germline ends. In DNA, the CDR3 is TGTGCCAGCAGATCTGAGGGGGCCAACGTCCTGACTTTC. Its protein product is CASRSEGANVLTF.

The V gene is TRBV18, the J gene TRBJ1-5; 9 nucleotides match TRBD1. This CDR3 has 14 amino acids. The V gene's germline CDR1 is KGHSH and CDR2 LQKENI. V lost 5 bases, J lost 3 bases, and 2 bases stayed unmatched. The CDR3 region is CASSGQGYNQPQHF. DNA of the CDR3: TGTGCCAGCTCAGGACAGGGGTACAATCAGCCCCAGCATTTT.

The rearrangement uses TRBV28 and TRBJ2-6, with D unclear. Looked up from germline, CDR1 is MDHEN and CDR2 is SYDVKM. Trimming stripped 6 bases from V and 2 bases from J, with 5 bases between. The CDR3 is 13 amino acids. CDR3 bases: TGTGCCAGCAGATCTACTGGGGCCAACGTCCTGACTTTC. It encodes CASRSTGANVLTF.

V is TRBV18 and J is TRBJ2-5; unclear D gene. V was cut by 3 bases and J by 5 bases, with 10 bases left in between. Germline V gene sequence: CDR1 KGHSH, CDR2 LQKENI. CDR3 length: 13 residues. CDR3 DNA: TGTGCCAGCTCACCGTCCGATCGGGAGACCCAGTACTTC. It specifies CASSPSDRETQYF.

In its sample, this clone was seen once. The rearrangement links TRBV19 to TRBJ2-2; 9 nucleotides align to TRBD1. V trimming: 4 bases; J trimming: 1 base; junction bases outside the gene matches: 4. CDR1 is LNHDA, CDR2 SQIVND, per germline (reference sequence). This CDR3 spans 16 amino acids. The CDR3 sequence is CASSNSGQGNTGELFF. In nucleotides, the CDR3 is TGTGCCAGTAGTAACTCGGGACAGGGGAACACCGGGGAGCTGTTTTTT.

The chain employs TRBV6-6 and TRBJ1-5; possible D gene TRBD1, 6 bases. Germline V gene lookup returns CDR1 MNHNY and CDR2 SVGAGI (reference sequence). The V and J ends lost 5 bases and 0 bases respectively, with 14 bases between them. The CDR3 length is 16 residues. The CDR3 nucleotides read TGTGCCAGCAGTCAGGGGCCCCGATATAGCAATCAGCCCCAGCATTTT. Translating gives CASSQGPRYSNQPQHF.

This clone was seen a few times. Other DNA sequences in this specimen translate into the identical CDR3. The rearrangement joins TRBV19 to TRBJ2-2; TRBD2 matches at 12 bases. V gave up 4 bases and J gave up 3 bases; unmatched junction bases: 3. CDR1 and CDR2 from the germline V gene are LNHDA and SQIVND (reference sequence). CDR3 length: 16 residues. CDR3 nucleotide sequence: TGTGCCAGTAGTAAAACTAGCGGGGGGTACACCGGGGAGCTGTTTTTT. Its translation: CASSKTSGGYTGELFF.

This clone was detected once. The genes are TRBV28 and TRBJ2-2, with 7 bases matching TRBD1. Germline CDR1 reads MDHEN; CDR2 reads SYDVKM. V gave up 5 bases and J gave up 6 bases; unmatched junction bases: 3. CDR3 length: 13 residues. The CDR3 loop reads CASSQTGAGELFF. CDR3 DNA sequence: TGTGCCAGCAGTCAAACAGGGGCCGGGGAGCTGTTTTTT.

This chain links TRBV9 with TRBJ2-3; 14 bases align to TRBD2. V shed 3 bases, J shed 8 bases, and the junction held 2 bases outside the gene matches. The length of the CDR3 is 14 residues. The germline V gene encodes CDR1 SGDLS and CDR2 YYNGEE. The CDR3 spells CASSATSGRGTQYF. Here the CDR3 DNA reads TGTGCCAGCAGCGCGACTAGCGGGAGGGGTACGCAGTATTTT. The full variable domain, completed using reference TRBV9 and TRBJ2-3, is DSGVTQTPKHLITATGQRVTLRCSPRSGDLSVYWYQQSLDQGLQFLIQYYNGEERAKGNILERFSAQQFPDLHSELNLSSLELGDSALYFCASSATSGRGTQYFGPGTRLTVL.

The rearrangement links TRBV10-1 to TRBJ1-1; 7 nucleotides align to TRBD1. Trimming removed 6 bases from V and 1 base from J; junction bases left unmatched: 2. Germline V gene sequence: CDR1 WNHNN, CDR2 SYGVQD (reference sequence). This CDR3 is built from 13 residues. The CDR3: CASSGDRNTEAFF. The CDR3 coding sequence is TGCGCCAGCAGCGGGGACAGGAACACTGAAGCTTTCTTT.

This clone was recorded a few times. In nucleotides, the CDR3 is TGTGCCACCACTCAGGGGGCAGGCCGAGGCTACACCTTC. Protein sequence: CATTQGAGRGYTF. This chain uses TRBV6-5 with TRBJ1-2; TRBD1 matches 8 bases. Germline V CDR1 and CDR2: MNHEY, SVGAGI. The J segment lost 8 bases and the V segment lost 10 bases, leaving 12 bases of the junction unmatched. CDR3 length: 13 residues.

The chain carries TRBV5-1 and TRBJ2-2; possibly TRBD2 for D (6 bases). This CDR3 comprises 13 residues. The germline CDR1 and CDR2 sequences are SGHRS and YFSETQ. V lost 3 bases and J lost 6, with 9 bases in between. The chain's CDR3 is CASSSTSPGELFF. In nucleotides, the CDR3 is TGCGCCAGCAGCTCGACTAGTCCCGGGGAGCTGTTTTTT. The full variable domain, rest sourced from reference TRBV5-1 and TRBJ2-2, is KAGVTQTPRYLIKTRGQQVTLSCSPISGHRSVSWYQQTPGQGLQFLFEYFSETQRNKGNFPGRFSGRQFSNSRSEMNVSTLELGDSALYLCASSSTSPGELFFGEGSRLTVL.

The chain is built from TRBV27 and TRBJ2-7; 9 bases line up with TRBD2. Germline V CDR1 and CDR2: MNHEY, SMNVEV (reference sequence). The CDR3 totals 14 residues. J was trimmed by 5 bases and V by 7 bases; bases with no gene match: 9. The DNA for the CDR3 is TGTGCCAGCACCTTTGCGGGAGGGCCCCACGAGCAGTACTTC. This translates into CASTFAGGPHEQYF.

The chain employs TRBV18 and TRBJ2-7; D remains ambiguous. Trimming removed 4 bases from V and 6 bases from J, with 19 bases in between. This CDR3 is built from 15 residues. Germline V gives CDR1 KGHSH, CDR2 LQKENI. DNA for the CDR3: TGTGCCAGCTCACTTTCCATCGCGGATCTCTCCGAGCAGTACTTC. It translates to CASSLSIADLSEQYF. Based on the CDR3 plus reference TRBV18 and TRBJ2-7, the full variable domain is NAGVMQNPRHLVRRRGQEARLRCSPMKGHSHVYWYRQLPEEGLKFMVYLQKENIIDESGMPKERFSAEFPKEGPSILRIQQVVRGDSAAYFCASSLSIADLSEQYFGPGTRLTVT.

The chain has TRBV5-1 and TRBJ2-3, with 11 bases identical to TRBD1. Germline V gene sequence: CDR1 SGHRS, CDR2 YFSETQ. This CDR3 has 15 amino acids. Losses at the gene ends were 4 bases for V and 5 bases for J; bases not matched to a gene: 6. The CDR3, as DNA: TGCGCCAGCAGCCACACCGGGACAGGGGGAGATACGCAGTATTTT. Translated: CASSHTGTGGDTQYF.

The chain joins TRBV29-1 to TRBJ2-5; 12 positions match TRBD2. The germline CDR1 and CDR2 sequences are SQVTM and ANQGSEA. The length of the CDR3 is 14 residues. V lost 7 bases to trimming and J lost 4 bases; unmatched junction nucleotides: 7. The DNA for the CDR3 is TGCAGCGGTCTAGCGGGAGGGCAGGGAGAGACCCAGTACTTC. As protein: CSGLAGGQGETQYF.

V and J are TRBV18 and TRBJ2-3; TRBD2 agrees at 11 bases. There are 16 residues in the CDR3. V shed 0 bases, J shed 5 bases, and the junction held 4 bases outside the gene matches. Germline-derived CDR1 and CDR2 are KGHSH and LQKENI. CDR3 sequence (DNA): TGTGCCAGCTCACCACCAACTACTAGCGGGAGAGATACGCAGTATTTT. Translated, it gives CASSPPTTSGRDTQYF.